Presented here are 13 T cell receptor beta chains from one specimen sequenced in a study of blood T cell repertoires in COVID-19. Repertoires were generated with immunoSEQ multiplex PCR, while TCRdb's copy carries only in-frame clones and drops some. Among some 28,000 clones listed, 89% were seen once. Specimen: peripheral blood. The origin of the receptors is a human donor in a cohort sampled during active COVID-19.

The chain combines TRBV6-6 with TRBJ1-2, with 8 bases lining up with TRBD1. V was clipped by 6 bases and J by 7 bases; unmatched bases: 1. The CDR3 consists of 11 residues. Germline loops: CDR1 MNHNY, CDR2 SVGAGI (reference sequence). This chain's CDR3 is CASRTGVGYTF. For the CDR3, the DNA is TGTGCCAGCAGGACAGGGGTTGGCTACACCTTC.

The chain links TRBV2 to TRBJ2-1; maybe TRBD1 (7 bases). The CDR3 totals 14 residues. Germline CDR1 is SNHLY and CDR2 is FYNNEI. Trimming removed 6 bases at V and 10 bases at J, with 19 bases between. In DNA form, the CDR3 reads TGTGCCAGCAGGGGGAGGAGACAGGGTGGGGAGCAGTTCTTC. Amino acids: CASRGRRQGGEQFF.

This chain connects TRBV18 to TRBJ2-7; the match to TRBD2 covers 11 bases. This CDR3 has 15 residues. V was clipped by 3 bases and J by 3 bases; unmatched bases: 4. Germline CDR1 reads KGHSH; CDR2 reads LQKENI. The CDR3 DNA reads TGTGCCAGCTCACCTAGCGGGGGGGCCGACTACGAGCAGTACTTC. Translating gives CASSPSGGADYEQYF. Drawing the rest from reference TRBV18 and TRBJ2-7, the complete variable domain is NAGVMQNPRHLVRRRGQEARLRCSPMKGHSHVYWYRQLPEEGLKFMVYLQKENIIDESGMPKERFSAEFPKEGPSILRIQQVVRGDSAAYFCASSPSGGADYEQYFGPGTRLTVT.

The V gene is TRBV27, the J gene TRBJ2-3, with TRBD2 as a possible D gene (6 bases). Germline V gene data show CDR1 as MNHEY and CDR2 as SMNVEV (reference sequence). This CDR3 spans 17 amino acids. V dropped 5 bases and J dropped 4 bases, with 22 bases sitting between them. The CDR3 spells CASSTTSASDDPDTQYF. In DNA, the CDR3 is TGTGCCAGCAGTACCACCTCCGCTAGCGACGATCCAGATACGCAGTATTTT.

The rearrangement joins TRBV19 to TRBJ2-5; possible D gene TRBD1, 5 bases. The CDR3 length is 13 residues. Germline lookup yields CDR1 LNHDA and CDR2 SQIVND (reference sequence). The ends were cut back, 4 bases at V and 4 bases at J, with 10 bases in the middle. In DNA, the CDR3 is TGTGCCAGTAGTAGGTATAGGGGAGAGACCCAGTACTTC. Amino acid sequence: CASSRYRGETQYF.

This clone was seen a single time. This rearrangement joins TRBV5-1 to TRBJ2-5, with D perhaps TRBD1 (6 bases). The CDR3 is 13 amino acids. Germline V gives CDR1 SGHRS, CDR2 YFSETQ. The V end lost 3 bases, the J end lost 5 bases, and 11 bases lay between the germline ends. CDR3 amino acids: CASSWTDRETQYF. In DNA, the CDR3 is TGCGCCAGCAGCTGGACAGACCGGGAGACCCAGTACTTC.

V gene TRBV2 combines with J gene TRBJ2-3; tentative D call: TRBD2 (5 bases). CDR3 length: 14 amino acids. V was pared by 2 bases and J by 6 bases, with 12 bases between. CDR1 is SNHLY, CDR2 FYNNEI, per germline. The CDR3 reads CASSESRLADTQYF. DNA for the CDR3: TGTGCCAGCAGTGAAAGTCGGCTAGCCGATACGCAGTATTTT.

The chain carries TRBV5-1 and TRBJ2-1, with D possibly matching TRBD1 (6 bases). The germline V and J ends were trimmed by 3 bases and 7 bases, with 20 bases remaining between them. The CDR3 loop spans 16 amino acids. CDR1 and CDR2 from the germline V gene are SGHRS and YFSETQ. The DNA of the CDR3 is TGCGCCAGCAGCTCAGCAGGGACATTATCAGGAAATGAGCAGTTCTTC. It translates to CASSSAGTLSGNEQFF.

The chain has TRBV7-3 and TRBJ2-2; 7 bases match TRBD2. V lost 5 bases and J lost 6; bases outside the gene matches: 6. Germline CDR1 SGHTA, CDR2 FQGTGA. CDR3 length: 14 residues. CDR3 region: CASSLRGGAGELFF. CDR3 coding DNA: TGTGCCAGCAGCCTCCGGGGAGGGGCCGGGGAGCTGTTTTTT.

The rearrangement joins TRBV9 to TRBJ1-6; TRBD1 might be the D (6 bases). Germline V gives CDR1 SGDLS, CDR2 YYNGEE. The CDR3 loop spans 15 amino acids. V lost 3 bases and J 4 bases, leaving 11 bases between the germline ends. The CDR3 DNA reads as TGTGCCAGCAGCGGCCGGGACACTTATAATTCACCCCTCCACTTT. Translated: CASSGRDTYNSPLHF. The whole variable domain, remainder taken from reference TRBV9 and TRBJ1-6, is DSGVTQTPKHLITATGQRVTLRCSPRSGDLSVYWYQQSLDQGLQFLIQYYNGEERAKGNILERFSAQQFPDLHSELNLSSLELGDSALYFCASSGRDTYNSPLHFGNGTRLTVT.

The chain employs TRBV5-1 and TRBJ1-1; a weak D match, TRBD1 (5 bases). The CDR3 loop spans 14 amino acids. Trimming cost V 4 bases and J 7 bases, with 17 bases left between them. The V gene's germline CDR1 is SGHRS and CDR2 YFSETQ. CDR3 nucleotide sequence: TGCGCCAGCAGCGCGTCGGGACTCCGGGGTGAAGCTTTCTTT. Its translation: CASSASGLRGEAFF.

On this clone itself: The junction and the germline gene differ at one end; a read error may be behind it. The rearrangement links TRBV9 to TRBJ2-2; TRBD2 matches 10 bases. This CDR3 is built from 19 residues. Germline lookup yields CDR1 SGDLS and CDR2 YYNGEE. CDR3 DNA: TGTGCCCGCAGTGGGGCCAGCGGGGGGGCCTTGGTTAACACCGGGGAGCTGTTTTTT. Translated, it gives CARSGASGGALVNTGELFF.

The DNA for the CDR3 is TGTGCCATCAGTTCCAGCGGAAACACCGGGGAGCTGTTTTTT. Protein: CAISSSGNTGELFF. The V gene is TRBV10-3, the J gene TRBJ2-2, with a possible D match to TRBD2 (5 bases). Per the germline V gene, CDR1 is ENHRY and CDR2 is SYGVKD. The V end was cut by 5 bases, the J end by 2 bases, with 9 bases between. The CDR3 runs 14 residues.